This entry lists 21 T cell receptor beta chains sequenced from one sample in a study of blood T cells in healthy people across ages. Alongside a J-beta primer mix, a sample-barcoded 5' primer served in a second PCR lasting about 7 to 12 cycles. In TCRdb, the 5' RACE reads were re-called with MiXCR into one record per CDR3 protein. The data contain hundreds of thousands of distinct CDR3 sequences, 44% of them singletons. The specimen was blood. The receptors were sampled from a man aged 55-75 years in good health.

This clonotype was detected only a few times. The chain joins TRBV5-1 to TRBJ2-3, with TRBD2 identical over 11 bases. From germline, CDR1 is SGHRS and CDR2 YFSETQ. The CDR3 consists of 15 residues. The ends lost 5 bases at V and 4 bases at J; junction bases unmatched: 6. Written as DNA, the CDR3 is TGCGCCAGCAGTTTCGGACTAGCGGGTCCAGATACGCAGTATTTT. Translating it yields CASSFGLAGPDTQYF.

Only one count was recorded for this clonotype. The chain is built from TRBV4-3 and TRBJ2-4; tentatively, D is TRBD1 or TRBD2 (5 bases each). CDR3 size: 15 residues. The germline V gene encodes CDR1 LGHNA and CDR2 YSLEER. Trimming removed 2 bases at V and 4 bases at J, with 12 bases between. The CDR3 DNA sequence: TGCGCCAGCAGCCAAACCGGGACGGTAAAAAACATTCAGTACTTC. This gives the protein CASSQTGTVKNIQYF.

This clonotype has a handful of counts. CDR3 in DNA: TGTGCCAGCAGTCGTGTGGGTTGGGGGGATTACTCAGAGGGCTACACCTTC. Translated, it gives CASSRVGWGDYSEGYTF. The chain links TRBV12-3 or TRBV12-4 to TRBJ1-2; TRBD1 might be the D (5 bases). Trimming cost V 5 bases and J 8 bases, with 27 bases left between them. This CDR3 region has 17 residues.

V and J are TRBV10-3 and TRBJ2-1; 15 bases are shared with TRBD2. The length of the CDR3 is 16 residues. V shed 6 bases, J shed 7 bases, and the junction held 7 bases outside the gene matches. Germline CDR1 and CDR2: ENHRY and SYGVKD. The DNA of the CDR3 is TGTGCCATCAGCCCCGGGACTAGCGGGGGGAAAAATGAGCAGTTCTTC. Translating it yields CAISPGTSGGKNEQFF.

This chain links TRBV9 with TRBJ2-4, with 9 bases fitting TRBD1. V gave up 5 bases and J gave up 13 bases; unmatched junction bases: 10. The V gene's germline CDR1 is SGDLS and CDR2 YYNGEE. This CDR3 is 13 amino acids long. The CDR3 here is CASSPGQGWEQYF. DNA for the CDR3: TGTGCCAGCAGTCCCGGACAGGGGTGGGAGCAGTACTTC.

The genes are TRBV12-3 or TRBV12-4 and TRBJ1-1; tentatively, D is TRBD1 (5 bases). The CDR3 covers 15 residues. Trimming pared 1 base from V and 4 bases from J, leaving 13 bases between. CDR3 DNA: TGTGCCAGCAGTTTAGGGGCGGGGGGGTTCACTGAAGCTTTCTTT. Amino acids: CASSLGAGGFTEAFF.

This clonotype has just a few counts. The V call is TRBV14, the J call TRBJ1-2, with a weak D call TRBD1 (5 bases). In germline, CDR1 is SGHDN, CDR2 FVKESK. V lost 1 base and J lost 4, with 19 bases in between. CDR3 size: 17 residues. This CDR3 is CASSQGPRQLLSYGYTF. In nucleotides, the CDR3 is TGTGCCAGCAGCCAAGGCCCCCGACAGTTACTATCCTATGGCTACACCTTC.

The V call is TRBV29-1, the J call TRBJ1-1, with 9 bases identical to TRBD1. Germline lookup yields CDR1 SQVTM and CDR2 ANQGSEA. The CDR3 runs to 12 residues. J lost 6 bases, V lost 8 bases, and 7 bases had no gene match. The CDR3 region has the DNA TGCAGCACAGGGACAGGGAATCCTGAAGCTTTCTTT. Translating gives CSTGTGNPEAFF.

This clonotype was detected only a few times. The CDR3 DNA follows: TGTGCCAGCAGCTTAGGGTCGGGCAGGGCCTTGAACACTGAAGCTTTCTTT. Translating it yields CASSLGSGRALNTEAFF. The gene calls are TRBV7-9 and TRBJ1-1, with D maybe TRBD1 (5 bases). The CDR3 consists of 17 residues. V was shortened by 1 base and J by 0 bases, with 15 bases between the two germline ends. Germline V gene sequence: CDR1 SEHNR, CDR2 FQNEAQ (reference sequence).

This clonotype appeared a single time. J is TRBJ2-5 and V is TRBV5-1; D might be TRBD1 (6 bases). Germline CDR1 is SGHRS and CDR2 is YFSETQ. The CDR3 covers 15 residues. The V end was cut by 6 bases, the J end by 1 base, with 16 bases between. In DNA, the CDR3 is TGCGCCAGCACCTCAGGGGTAGGGGGCCAAGAGACCCAGTACTTC. This translates into CASTSGVGGQETQYF.

This clonotype was seen a few times. The rearrangement joins TRBV7-9 to TRBJ1-4; TRBD1 matches 10 bases. Trimming cost V 3 bases and J 6 bases; bases outside gene matches: 4. This CDR3 spans 15 amino acids. CDR1 is SEHNR, CDR2 FQNEAQ, per germline (reference sequence). This CDR3 reads CASSFSGTGDEKLFF. For the CDR3, the DNA is TGTGCCAGCAGCTTTTCCGGGACAGGGGATGAAAAACTGTTTTTT.

The V gene is TRBV7-2, the J gene TRBJ1-1; D remains unclear. Germline CDR1 reads SGHTA; CDR2 reads FQGNSA. V was pared by 7 bases and J by 5 bases, with 17 bases between. The CDR3 has 14 amino acids. CDR3: CASTKGLSETEAFF. For the CDR3, the DNA is TGTGCCAGCACTAAAGGACTCTCCGAGACTGAAGCTTTCTTT. Full variable domain (missing parts from reference TRBV7-2 and TRBJ1-1): GAGVSQSPSNKVTEKGKDVELRCDPISGHTALYWYRQSLGQGLEFLIYFQGNSAPDKSGLPSDRFSAERTGGSVSTLTIQRTQQEDSAVYLCASTKGLSETEAFFGQGTRLTVV.

The gene calls are TRBV7-2 and TRBJ1-5; D is uncertain. Trimming took 8 bases from V and 2 from J, leaving 10 bases between them. The CDR3 has 13 amino acids. Germline CDR1 SGHTA, CDR2 FQGNSA. CDR3 residues: CASQEGGNQPQHF. In nucleotides, the CDR3 is TGTGCCAGCCAGGAGGGCGGCAATCAGCCCCAGCATTTT.

V is TRBV7-2 and J is TRBJ1-2, with D possibly TRBD1 on 6 matching bases. The CDR3 is made up of 13 amino acids. Germline V gives CDR1 SGHTA, CDR2 FQGNSA. V was clipped by 2 bases and J by 7 bases, with 11 bases between them. CDR3 in DNA: TGTGCCAGCAGCTTAACCTGGGGGGCTGGCTACACCTTC. This codes for CASSLTWGAGYTF.

This clonotype was counted between two and nine times. The chain recombines TRBV3-1 with TRBJ2-7, with D uncertain. V was clipped by 2 bases and J by 8 bases, with 10 bases between them. The CDR3 has 12 residues. Germline CDR1 and CDR2: LGHDT and YNNKEL (reference sequence). The CDR3 bases are TGTGCCAGCAGCCAAAAGAGGCCGCAGCAGTACTTC. Amino acid sequence: CASSQKRPQQYF.

In its sample, this clonotype was seen a few times. The J gene is TRBJ2-7, the V gene TRBV5-1; no firm D call. The ends were cut back, 2 bases at V and 2 bases at J, with 26 bases in the middle. Germline CDR1 reads SGHRS; CDR2 reads YFSETQ. The CDR3 is 19 amino acids. The CDR3 is CASSFRPRSALYETYEQYF. CDR3 nucleotides: TGCGCCAGCAGCTTCAGACCTCGGAGTGCCCTTTATGAAACCTACGAGCAGTACTTC. The full variable domain, rest sourced from reference TRBV5-1 and TRBJ2-7, is KAGVTQTPRYLIKTRGQQVTLSCSPISGHRSVSWYQQTPGQGLQFLFEYFSETQRNKGNFPGRFSGRQFSNSRSEMNVSTLELGDSALYLCASSFRPRSALYETYEQYFGPGTRLTVT.

The J gene is TRBJ2-7, the V gene TRBV15; no definite D call. CDR1 and CDR2 from the germline V gene are LNHNV and YYDKDF (reference sequence). The CDR3 sequence is 13 residues long. V lost 1 base, J lost 2 bases, and 6 bases lay in between. The CDR3 nucleotides read TGTGCCACCAGCAGAGGGGAAGCCTACGAGCAGTACTTC. Translating it yields CATSRGEAYEQYF.

This sequence joins TRBV6-2 or TRBV6-3 and TRBJ2-1; TRBD1 agrees at 8 bases. Losses at the gene ends were 2 bases for V and 2 bases for J; bases not matched to a gene: 11. The germline V gene encodes CDR1 MNHEY and CDR2 SVGEGT. This CDR3 has 18 amino acids. For the CDR3, the DNA is TGTGCCAGCAGTTACGATTCTACAGGGGGTCGCCCCTACAATGAGCAGTTCTTC. This encodes CASSYDSTGGRPYNEQFF.

This clonotype has a handful of counts. The chain links TRBV18 to TRBJ1-2; no firm D call. CDR3 length: 15 amino acids. Trimming removed 3 bases from V and 5 bases from J, with 16 bases in between. Germline-derived CDR1 and CDR2 are KGHSH and LQKENI. The CDR3 sequence is CASSPGKSTPYGYTF. CDR3 nucleotide sequence: TGTGCCAGCTCACCCGGGAAGAGCACGCCGTATGGCTACACCTTC.

The chain is built from TRBV20-1 and TRBJ1-2, with D unresolved. CDR1 is DFQATT and CDR2 is SNEGSKA in the germline V gene (reference sequence). This CDR3 region has 12 residues. Trimming left V 7 bases short and J 4 bases short, with 13 bases between. The CDR3 DNA is TGCAGTGTTCAACAAACCTCCTATGGCTACACCTTC. Its translation is CSVQQTSYGYTF.

The V and J genes are TRBV7-2 and TRBJ2-4; D unresolved. Germline V lookup: CDR1 SGHTA, CDR2 FQGNSA. The CDR3 is made up of 16 amino acids. The germline V and J ends were trimmed by 4 bases and 1 base, with 14 bases remaining between them. Here the CDR3 DNA reads TGTGCCAGCAGCTCCAAGGGAACCCTGGCCAAAAACATTCAGTACTTC. It is translated as CASSSKGTLAKNIQYF.